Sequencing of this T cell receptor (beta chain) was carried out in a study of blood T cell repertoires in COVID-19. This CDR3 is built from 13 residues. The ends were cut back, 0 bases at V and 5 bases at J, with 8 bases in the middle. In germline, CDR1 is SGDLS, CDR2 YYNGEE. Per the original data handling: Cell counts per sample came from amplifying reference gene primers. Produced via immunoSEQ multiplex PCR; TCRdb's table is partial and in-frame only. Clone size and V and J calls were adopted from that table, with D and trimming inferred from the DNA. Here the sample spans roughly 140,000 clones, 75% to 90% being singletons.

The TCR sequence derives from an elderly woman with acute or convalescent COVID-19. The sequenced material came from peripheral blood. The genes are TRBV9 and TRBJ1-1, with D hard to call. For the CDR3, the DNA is TGTGCCAGCAGCGTAGACGGGAGTACTGAAGCTTTCTTT. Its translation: CASSVDGSTEAFF.